The sequence of this TCR beta chain was determined in a study of blood T cell repertoires in COVID-19. Overall study context: Samples taken during acute and convalescent COVID-19 were collected in the United States, Italy and Spain.

CDR1 is WSHSY and CDR2 is SAAADI in the germline V gene. The CDR3 runs to 15 residues. The V gene lost 3 bases and the J gene lost 4 bases, with 15 bases spanning the gap. Libraries were prepared by immunoSEQ multiplex PCR; TCRdb keeps only in-frame clonotypes and omits some of them. The table includes under 200,000 clones, around three quarters detected once. Sample: peripheral blood. The chain couples TRBV10-2 to TRBJ2-5; D may be TRBD2 (5 bases). The sequence derives from a man in his sixties with acute or convalescent COVID-19. This CDR3 is CASSDQDGKRETQYF. As DNA, the CDR3 is TGCGCCAGCAGTGACCAGGACGGGAAGAGAGAGACCCAGTACTTC.